The 29 T cell receptor beta chains given below trace back to one sample, sequenced in a study of T-cell reconstitution after alpha-beta-depleted transplantation in children. For TCRbeta, the library was prepared with unique molecular identifiers. TCRdb analysed the PCR reads with MiXCR anew, one entry per CDR3 protein. The data show some 600,000 distinct CDR3 sequences, roughly 15% seen once. The material sequenced was PBMCs from the stem cell graft donor, taken from the stem cell graft. The receptors derive from a human donor who donated a stem cell graft to a child with acute myeloid leukemia.

Only a few counts were recorded for this clonotype. The rearrangement links TRBV10-1 to TRBJ2-3; 10 bases align to TRBD2. V trimming: 8 bases; J trimming: 3 bases; junction bases outside the gene matches: 11. Germline CDR1 is WNHNN and CDR2 is SYGVQD (reference sequence). The CDR3 runs 16 residues. The DNA of the CDR3 is TGCGCCAGCTCCTCGATAGCGGGGGGAAAGACAGATACGCAGTATTTT. This gives the protein CASSSIAGGKTDTQYF.

This clonotype was counted at least ten times. The genes are TRBV20-1 and TRBJ2-7; D possibly corresponds to TRBD2 (6 bases). CDR1 is DFQATT, CDR2 SNEGSKA, per germline (reference sequence). V lost 7 bases and J lost 5, with 21 bases in between. The CDR3 is made up of 14 amino acids. CDR3 loop: CSVGWRGDANEQYV. CDR3 nucleotide sequence: TGCAGTGTCGGGTGGCGGGGTGACGCGAACGAGCAGTACGTC.

V usage is TRBV30 and J usage is TRBJ2-2, with D unclear. CDR3 length equals 15 residues. Per the germline V gene, CDR1 is GTSNPN and CDR2 is SVGIG (reference sequence). Deletions cut 0 bases from V and 1 base from J, with 9 bases between. DNA of the CDR3: TGTGCCTGGAGTGTACTTAGTATGAACACCGGGGAGCTGTTTTTT. Translation: CAWSVLSMNTGELFF.

There are many counts of this clonotype. V gene TRBV29-1 combines with J gene TRBJ1-3; no firm D call. Germline V lookup: CDR1 SQVTM, CDR2 ANQGSEA. The CDR3 has 12 amino acids. V lost 7 bases to trimming and J lost 4 bases, with 11 bases between them. The CDR3 loop reads CSAVQGGNTIYF. Written as DNA, the CDR3 is TGCAGCGCGGTTCAAGGAGGAAACACCATATATTTT.

This clonotype has ten or more counts. The chain couples TRBV20-1 to TRBJ2-1; no reliable D call. Trimming took off 6 bases at V and 8 bases at J, with 11 bases between the two ends. Germline values: CDR1 DFQATT, CDR2 SNEGSKA (reference sequence). CDR3 length equals 11 residues. Here the CDR3 reads CSAFRSHEQFF. Here the CDR3 DNA reads TGCAGTGCATTCCGGTCCCATGAGCAGTTCTTC.

A few counts support this clonotype. The chain joins TRBV21-1 to TRBJ2-3; the D call of TRBD2 is as the table states it, not checked on the DNA. TRBV21-1 corresponds to a pseudogene. This CDR3 is 16 amino acids long. Here the CDR3 DNA reads TGTGCCAGCAGCAAATCCGTAGCGGGGTACACAGATACGCAGTATTTT. Amino acids: CASSKSVAGYTDTQYF.

This clonotype was picked up many times. The V call is TRBV20-1, the J call TRBJ2-6, with 8 nucleotides matching TRBD1. The CDR3 extends over 17 amino acids. Germline CDR1 and CDR2: DFQATT and SNEGSKA (reference sequence). The V and J ends lost 6 bases and 1 base, in that order; junction bases with no gene match: 11. CDR3 protein: CSAVDRGSESGANVLTF. The CDR3 coding sequence is TGCAGTGCCGTAGACAGGGGTTCGGAATCTGGGGCCAACGTCCTGACTTTC.

The sample holds many counts of this clonotype. This chain links TRBV7-9 with TRBJ1-1; D not certain. The CDR3 is 14 amino acids. The germline V gene encodes CDR1 SEHNR and CDR2 FQNEAQ (reference sequence). Trimming shortened V by 5 bases and J by 1 base, and 11 bases separated the two germline ends. The CDR3 region is CASSPPTGNTEAFF. DNA of the CDR3: TGTGCCAGCAGCCCACCAACCGGGAACACTGAAGCTTTCTTT.

This clonotype was observed many times. The chain recombines TRBV29-1 with TRBJ1-2; D gene ambiguous. Germline assignment: CDR1 SQVTM and CDR2 ANQGSEA. CDR3 size: 9 residues. The V end was cut by 2 bases, the J end by 7 bases, with 2 bases between. The CDR3 sequence: CSVESGYTF. In DNA form, the CDR3 reads TGCAGCGTTGAAAGTGGCTACACCTTC.

This chain connects TRBV5-1 to TRBJ1-1; TRBD1 matches 11 bases. This CDR3 comprises 17 residues. V trimming: 0 bases; J trimming: 1 base; junction bases outside the gene matches: 5. From germline, CDR1 is SGHRS and CDR2 YFSETQ. CDR3 region: CASSLVKGTGGNTEAFF. In DNA, the CDR3 is TGCGCCAGCAGCTTGGTTAAGGGGACAGGGGGGAACACTGAAGCTTTCTTT.

The chain has TRBV9 and TRBJ2-1; 13 nucleotides align to TRBD2. This CDR3 spans 15 amino acids. Trimming removed 3 bases from V and 9 bases from J; junction bases left unmatched: 6. CDR1 and CDR2 (germline): SGDLS, YYNGEE. CDR3 bases: TGTGCCAGCAGCGGAGGACTAGCGGGGGACGGTGAGCAGTTCTTC. It encodes CASSGGLAGDGEQFF.

CDR3 bases: TGTGCCAGCAGCTTAAGAATTAGCGGGGGAGCGAACACCGGGGAGCTGTTTTTT. It specifies CASSLRISGGANTGELFF. V usage is TRBV11-2 and J usage is TRBJ2-2, with 9 bases identical to TRBD2. V lost 2 bases and J lost 0; bases outside the gene matches: 7. This CDR3 has 18 amino acids. Germline CDR1 SGHAT, CDR2 FQNNGV. The whole variable domain, filled in from reference TRBV11-2 and TRBJ2-2, reads EAGVAQSPRYKIIEKRQSVAFWCNPISGHATLYWYQQILGQGPKLLIQFQNNGVVDDSQLPKDRFSAERLKGVDSTLKIQPAKLEDSAVYLCASSLRISGGANTGELFFGEGSRLTVL.

This clonotype was seen a few times. The chain carries TRBV7-2 and TRBJ1-6; D is unclear. Trimming took off 1 base at V and 7 bases at J, with 11 bases between the two ends. The CDR3 is made up of 15 amino acids. Germline CDR1 is SGHTA and CDR2 is FQGNSA. The CDR3 region has the DNA TGTGCCAGCAGCTTAGTAGTGGCGGCCAATTCACCCCTCCACTTT. Translation: CASSLVVAANSPLHF.

The chain joins TRBV19 to TRBJ2-6; tentatively, D is TRBD1 (5 bases). V lost 4 bases, J lost 0 bases, and 7 bases lay in between. The CDR3 has 15 amino acids. Germline assignment: CDR1 LNHDA and CDR2 SQIVND (reference sequence). DNA for the CDR3: TGTGCCAGTAGTAGCAGGGTCTCTGGGGCCAACGTCCTGACTTTC. This sequence encodes CASSSRVSGANVLTF.

The CDR3 sequence: CASSSPSSVWDNEQFF. The CDR3 nucleotides read TGTGCCAGCAGCTCACCGTCTAGCGTGTGGGACAATGAGCAGTTCTTC. V usage is TRBV7-9 and J usage is TRBJ2-1; maybe TRBD2 (6 bases). Germline-derived CDR1 and CDR2 are SEHNR and FQNEAQ (reference sequence). The CDR3 loop spans 16 amino acids. V shed 4 bases and J shed 5 bases, with 18 bases lying between them.

The chain has TRBV11-2 and TRBJ2-7; D possibly corresponds to TRBD2 (5 bases). Germline V gives CDR1 SGHAT, CDR2 FQNNGV. Trimming removed 6 bases at V and 3 bases at J, with 18 bases between. The CDR3 consists of 15 residues. As DNA, the CDR3 is TGTGCCAGCAGTTCGCTAGAGGAGGTTTTCTACGAGCAGTACTTC. Protein product: CASSSLEEVFYEQYF.

The rearrangement uses TRBV3-1 and TRBJ2-2; D might be TRBD2 (6 bases). V gave up 4 bases and J gave up 4 bases, with 16 bases separating them. This CDR3 contains 16 residues. Germline CDR1 is LGHDT and CDR2 is YNNKEL (reference sequence). In nucleotides, the CDR3 is TGTGCCAGCAGCCTCCTAGCGCGGGAACCCACCGGGGAGCTGTTTTTT. This translates into CASSLLAREPTGELFF.

The sample holds a few counts of this clonotype. CDR3 nucleotide sequence: TGTGCCAGCAGTTACATCGGACAGGGCTCTTCCCCCAGGCAGTTCTTC. Its translation is CASSYIGQGSSPRQFF. The rearrangement joins TRBV6-2 or TRBV6-3 to TRBJ2-1; TRBD1 matches 8 bases. The trim removed 2 bases at V and 12 bases at J, leaving 15 bases unmatched. CDR3 length: 16 residues. In germline, CDR1 is MNHEY, CDR2 SVGEGT.

There are a few counts of this clonotype. The chain recombines TRBV6-6 with TRBJ1-5; D uncertain. Germline assignment: CDR1 MNHNY and CDR2 SVGAGI (reference sequence). Trimming shortened V by 2 bases and J by 5 bases, and 7 bases separated the two germline ends. The CDR3 length is 13 residues. Written as DNA, the CDR3 is TGTGCCAGCAGTTACGGGGATCATCAGCCCCAGCATTTT. Protein product: CASSYGDHQPQHF.

This clonotype has only a few counts. The rearrangement joins TRBV10-1 to TRBJ1-1; D is perhaps TRBD1 (5 bases). The CDR3 has 14 amino acids. The V gene lost 7 bases and the J gene lost 0 bases, with 12 bases spanning the gap. Germline loops: CDR1 WNHNN, CDR2 SYGVQD (reference sequence). Here the CDR3 DNA reads TGCGCCAGCAAGGTAGGACACTTGAACACTGAAGCTTTCTTT. This codes for CASKVGHLNTEAFF.

Ten or more counts support this clonotype. The rearrangement joins TRBV20-1 to TRBJ1-5; 7 nucleotides agree with TRBD1. The CDR3 is 15 amino acids. Germline CDR1 reads DFQATT; CDR2 reads SNEGSKA (reference sequence). V trimming: 1 base; J trimming: 4 bases; junction bases outside the gene matches: 7. This CDR3 reads CSARVSRGGNQPQHF. CDR3 sequence (DNA): TGCAGTGCTAGAGTAAGCAGGGGGGGGAATCAGCCCCAGCATTTT.

This rearrangement joins TRBV5-1 to TRBJ2-2, with TRBD1 matching over 10 bases. This CDR3 comprises 17 residues. Germline lookup yields CDR1 SGHRS and CDR2 YFSETQ. The V segment lost 1 base and the J segment 0 bases; nucleotides outside the gene matches: 3. The CDR3 sequence is CASSLRGTGANTGELFF. CDR3 nucleotide sequence: TGCGCCAGCAGCTTGCGTGGGACAGGGGCGAACACCGGGGAGCTGTTTTTT. The full variable domain, completed using reference TRBV5-1 and TRBJ2-2, is KAGVTQTPRYLIKTRGQQVTLSCSPISGHRSVSWYQQTPGQGLQFLFEYFSETQRNKGNFPGRFSGRQFSNSRSEMNVSTLELGDSALYLCASSLRGTGANTGELFFGEGSRLTVL.

This clonotype was observed a few times. V is TRBV20-1 and J is TRBJ1-6; a possible D gene is TRBD1 (6 bases). CDR3 length: 15 residues. Trimming cost V 0 bases and J 7 bases, with 13 bases left between them. CDR1 and CDR2 from the germline V gene are DFQATT and SNEGSKA (reference sequence). This CDR3 reads CSARDSGTTNSPLHF. CDR3 nucleotide sequence: TGCAGTGCTAGAGATTCAGGGACAACCAATTCACCCCTCCACTTT.

This clonotype was detected a few times. The V gene is TRBV30, the J gene TRBJ2-7, with 8 bases that match TRBD1. The CDR3 has 13 residues. The V gene end was trimmed by 5 bases and the J gene end by 6 bases; junction bases not matched to a gene: 9. Germline lookup yields CDR1 GTSNPN and CDR2 SVGIG (reference sequence). CDR3 sequence (DNA): TGTGCCTGGGGCAGGGGGCGAGCATTCGAGCAGTACTTC. Translated: CAWGRGRAFEQYF.

CDR3 bases: TGTGCCAGCAGCTTGCGGGGGGGGAATGTCGAGCAGTTCTTC. Its translation: CASSLRGGNVEQFF. This chain joins TRBV7-6 and TRBJ2-1; 9 nucleotides align to TRBD2. V lost 3 bases and J lost 10; bases outside the gene matches: 7. The CDR3 loop spans 14 amino acids. Germline V gene sequence: CDR1 SGHVS, CDR2 FNYEAQ. The variable domain in full, with the rest retrieved from reference TRBV7-6 and TRBJ2-1, is GAGVSQSPRYKVTKRGQDVALRCDPISGHVSLYWYRQALGQGPEFLTYFNYEAQQDKSGLPNDRFSAERPEGSISTLTIQRTEQRDSAMYRCASSLRGGNVEQFFGPGTRLTVL.

In its sample, this clonotype was seen many times. This chain connects TRBV7-9 to TRBJ2-5; TRBD2 might be the D (6 bases). V lost 4 bases and J lost 3, with 12 bases in between. CDR1 and CDR2 (germline): SEHNR, FQNEAQ (reference sequence). The CDR3 contains 14 residues. The CDR3 DNA sequence: TGTGCCAGCAGCTACGGACTACAAAAAGAGACCCAGTACTTC. This sequence encodes CASSYGLQKETQYF.

This sequence joins TRBV9 and TRBJ1-1; unclear D gene. Germline-derived CDR1 and CDR2 are SGDLS and YYNGEE. V gave up 0 bases and J gave up 5 bases, with 11 bases separating them. CDR3 length: 14 residues. The CDR3 coding sequence is TGTGCCAGCAGCGTAGTCCAGGAGGAGACTGAAGCTTTCTTT. Its protein product is CASSVVQEETEAFF.

By share, this clonotype ranks as medium-sized. V usage is TRBV20-1 and J usage is TRBJ2-2, with TRBD2 matching 7 bases. In germline, CDR1 is DFQATT, CDR2 SNEGSKA (reference sequence). CDR3 length: 13 amino acids. The V and J ends lost 5 bases and 7 bases, in that order; junction bases with no gene match: 7. The CDR3, as DNA: TGCAGTGCTCCCGGGACTACTTACGGGGAGCTGTTTTTT. It yields the protein CSAPGTTYGELFF.

This clonotype was detected only a few times. V is TRBV20-1 and J is TRBJ2-1; 8 bases are shared with TRBD2. The CDR3 covers 14 residues. The ends lost 4 bases at V and 6 bases at J; junction bases unmatched: 8. Germline lookup yields CDR1 DFQATT and CDR2 SNEGSKA (reference sequence). CDR3 nucleotides: TGCAGTGCTAACCCGGGACGGGGGGGCAATGAGCAGTTCTTC. This codes for CSANPGRGGNEQFF.